Listed below are T cell receptor beta chains from one sample, sequenced in a study of human T cells and chemical hapten exposure. TCRdb passed the RACE reads through MiXCR, listing each CDR3 protein once. The repertoire holds about 71,000 distinct CDR3 sequences, with about 9.4% as singletons. The sample consisted of whole blood, taken in connection with sensitization to the hapten diphenylcyclopropenone (DPC). These receptors came from a woman in her thirties or forties with alopecia areata. Some clones in this sample may be carry-over from other donors' samples. Each CDR3 is given without its conserved first and last residue. The order of the fields is CDR3 protein, V gene.

cdr3_aa: ASSSLLVGQY
v_call: TRBV11-1

cdr3_aa: ASSLLEANEKLF
v_call: TRBV5-6

cdr3_aa: ASSLVATPNSGANVLT
v_call: TRBV5-5

cdr3_aa: ASSRDSYNEKLF
v_call: TRBV5-5

cdr3_aa: ASSMTGLGNTEAF
v_call: TRBV2

cdr3_aa: ASSTQGVEQY
v_call: TRBV5-1

cdr3_aa: ASGGPVGTQY
v_call: TRBV5-1

cdr3_aa: ASSLWGWETEAF
v_call: TRBV12-3/TRBV12-4

cdr3_aa: ASGWTGFGYT
v_call: TRBV2

cdr3_aa: ASSTGGGTTEQF
v_call: TRBV11-2

cdr3_aa: ASSLVVSLRSSYNEQF
v_call: TRBV5-1

cdr3_aa: ASSRTVPETQY
v_call: TRBV28

cdr3_aa: ASSQTGRTKVETQY
v_call: TRBV7-3

cdr3_aa: ASRKVAEYGYT
v_call: TRBV11-2

cdr3_aa: ASSLVRGPSYNEQF
v_call: TRBV7-8

cdr3_aa: ASSVGTSVYNEQF
v_call: TRBV11-2

cdr3_aa: SVEDLARTGELF
v_call: TRBV29-1

cdr3_aa: ASSLRMIRGTEAF
v_call: TRBV7-2

cdr3_aa: ASSSQSWGTEAF
v_call: TRBV12-3/TRBV12-4

cdr3_aa: ASSRGGVYEQY
v_call: TRBV3-1

cdr3_aa: ASSSGGPTDTQY
v_call: TRBV13

cdr3_aa: ASSPRGIRSGELF
v_call: TRBV14

cdr3_aa: ASSFPAPGSSEQY
v_call: TRBV28

cdr3_aa: SVERGDYGYT
v_call: TRBV29-1

cdr3_aa: ASSDRGQGNQPQH
v_call: TRBV2

cdr3_aa: ASSLGLAGGKRETQY
v_call: TRBV7-2

cdr3_aa: ASSSAGLAGTDTQY
v_call: TRBV7-6

cdr3_aa: ASSKISSGGISLETQY
v_call: TRBV21-1

cdr3_aa: ASSLRQVGRVKGSYNEQF
v_call: TRBV6-2/TRBV6-3

cdr3_aa: ASRSTRGRNQPQH
v_call: TRBV6-2/TRBV6-3

cdr3_aa: ASSTTGQRIGYT
v_call: TRBV6-2/TRBV6-3

cdr3_aa: ASSPASGSYNEQF
v_call: TRBV10-2

cdr3_aa: ASSVGLRGDPYNEQF
v_call: TRBV9

cdr3_aa: ASRWRGPSYNEQF
v_call: TRBV2

cdr3_aa: ASSIQVNTEAF
v_call: TRBV7-2

cdr3_aa: ASSGQGGTEAF
v_call: TRBV5-4

cdr3_aa: ASTKRAGGYYEQY
v_call: TRBV27

cdr3_aa: ASSPGGASNQPQH
v_call: TRBV6-6

cdr3_aa: ASRQRETQY
v_call: TRBV4-1

cdr3_aa: ASSVNMNTEAF
v_call: TRBV9

cdr3_aa: ASSPLLTDTQY
v_call: TRBV27

cdr3_aa: ASSLRWSGGSYEQY
v_call: TRBV27

cdr3_aa: ASSQGAGGYT
v_call: TRBV12-3/TRBV12-4